Following are 24 T cell receptor beta chains from one sample sequenced in a study of T cell responses to AZD1222 COVID-19 vaccine. Assay: immunoSEQ multiplex PCR; the TCRdb copy retains only in-frame clones and omits some. The sample includes 130,000 to 150,000 clones, more than 70% of them seen just once. This sample comprised peripheral blood, obtained 28 days after the second AZD1222 dose. These receptors were taken from an adult who received the AZD1222 COVID-19 vaccine.

V is TRBV3-1 (or the pseudogene TRBV3-2) and J is TRBJ2-7; the match to TRBD1 covers 7 bases. Per germline, CDR1 LGHDT and CDR2 YNNKEL (reference sequence). CDR3 size: 17 residues. J lost 6 bases, V lost 0 bases, and 14 bases had no gene match. CDR3 region: CASSQERWTGARVEQYF. The CDR3 region has the DNA TGTGCCAGCAGCCAAGAAAGATGGACAGGTGCACGGGTCGAGCAGTACTTC.

This clone appeared a few times. The chain has TRBV15 and TRBJ2-7; 8 nucleotides match TRBD1. Germline V lookup: CDR1 LNHNV, CDR2 YYDKDF (reference sequence). This CDR3 has 15 amino acids. J gave up 5 bases and V 0 bases, and 6 bases lay outside the gene matches. The CDR3 protein is CATSRDRGQVDEQYF. CDR3 coding DNA: TGTGCCACCAGCAGAGACAGGGGGCAGGTCGACGAGCAGTACTTC.

The chain links TRBV7-9 to TRBJ2-7, with D possibly TRBD2 on 5 matching bases. Germline-derived CDR1 and CDR2 are SEHNR and FQNEAQ (reference sequence). The CDR3 runs 11 residues. V was cut by 5 bases and J by 12 bases, with 14 bases left in between. The CDR3 region has the DNA TGTGCCAGCAGCCTCACGGGCGGGTGGTACTTC. Translation gives CASSLTGGWYF.

The table lists this clone with a few counts. This rearrangement joins TRBV4-3 to TRBJ2-6; D is unresolved. This CDR3 region has 16 residues. Germline loops: CDR1 LGHNA, CDR2 YSLEER. V was pared by 0 bases and J by 0 bases, with 6 bases between. The CDR3 sequence: CASSQDGSSGANVLTF. DNA for the CDR3: TGCGCCAGCAGCCAAGATGGCAGCTCTGGGGCCAACGTCCTGACTTTC.

This clone was found once. The V gene is TRBV27, the J gene TRBJ2-1, with 9 bases that match TRBD1. The ends lost 5 bases at V and 2 bases at J; junction bases unmatched: 4. Germline V gene data show CDR1 as MNHEY and CDR2 as SMNVEV (reference sequence). The CDR3 loop spans 15 amino acids. The DNA for the CDR3 is TGTGCCAGCAGTCCGGACAGGGGCCCCTACAATGAGCAGTTCTTC. Amino acids: CASSPDRGPYNEQFF.

In the case of this clone: This sample includes further DNA sequences coding for the same CDR3. The rearrangement uses TRBV18 and TRBJ2-7; D remains unclear. V shed 3 bases and J shed 4 bases, with 7 bases lying between them. Germline V gene lookup returns CDR1 KGHSH and CDR2 LQKENI. The CDR3 covers 12 residues. The CDR3 region is CASSPVSYEQYF. CDR3 DNA: TGTGCCAGCTCACCGGTATCTTACGAGCAGTACTTC.

The DNA for the CDR3 is TGTGCCAGCAGCAGGGCAGGGCCGGCGAACCAGCCCCAGCATTTT. Protein: CASSRAGPANQPQHF. The gene calls are TRBV6-2 or TRBV6-3 and TRBJ1-5, with a possible D match to TRBD1 (5 bases). CDR1 and CDR2 from the germline V gene are MNHEY and SVGEGT. The CDR3 consists of 15 residues. Trimming left V 6 bases short and J 7 bases short, with 19 bases between.

The rearrangement links TRBV5-1 to TRBJ1-2, with 8 bases lining up with TRBD1. The CDR3 runs to 14 residues. V shed 5 bases and J 9 bases; nucleotides not matched to a gene: 12. CDR1 and CDR2 (germline): SGHRS, YFSETQ. The CDR3 DNA follows: TGCGCCAGCAGAGAGGACAGGGCCGGCGTCAGCTACACCTTC. The encoded protein is CASREDRAGVSYTF. The full variable domain, its missing parts supplied by reference TRBV5-1 and TRBJ1-2, is KAGVTQTPRYLIKTRGQQVTLSCSPISGHRSVSWYQQTPGQGLQFLFEYFSETQRNKGNFPGRFSGRQFSNSRSEMNVSTLELGDSALYLCASREDRAGVSYTFGSGTRLTVV.

This sequence joins TRBV27 and TRBJ2-1, with 10 bases fitting TRBD2. The J segment lost 14 bases and the V segment lost 5 bases, leaving 3 bases of the junction unmatched. Germline CDR1 reads MNHEY; CDR2 reads SMNVEV (reference sequence). The CDR3 contains 11 residues. This chain's CDR3 is CASSPSGSEFF. CDR3 in DNA: TGTGCCAGCAGTCCTAGCGGGAGTGAGTTCTTC.

The chain combines TRBV3-1 (or the pseudogene TRBV3-2) with TRBJ1-3, with D possibly TRBD1 on 5 matching bases. V dropped 6 bases and J dropped 0 bases, with 9 bases sitting between them. CDR3 length equals 14 residues. Germline assignment: CDR1 LGHDT and CDR2 YNNKEL (reference sequence). The CDR3 DNA is TGTGCCAGCAGTACGGACACCTCTGGAAACACCATATATTTT. Translating it yields CASSTDTSGNTIYF.

This CDR3 reads CASSQGGGQGTDTQYF. In DNA form, the CDR3 reads TGTGCCAGTAGTCAAGGAGGGGGACAGGGCACAGATACGCAGTATTTT. The rearrangement uses TRBV19 and TRBJ2-3; 8 nucleotides match TRBD1. The CDR3 length is 16 residues. CDR1 is LNHDA and CDR2 is SQIVND in the germline V gene (reference sequence). V shed 5 bases, J shed 1 base, and the junction held 8 bases outside the gene matches.

The chain couples TRBV24-1 to TRBJ1-1, with D maybe TRBD1 (5 bases). The ends were cut back, 5 bases at V and 1 base at J, with 7 bases in the middle. The CDR3 is 13 residues long. Germline-derived CDR1 and CDR2 are KGHDR and SFDVKD. Here the CDR3 DNA reads TGTGCCACCAGTGTGGGGGGGAACACTGAAGCTTTCTTT. Residues: CATSVGGNTEAFF.

The chain uses TRBV29-1 and TRBJ1-3; 8 bases are a match to TRBD1. This CDR3 has 15 residues. Per germline, CDR1 SQVTM and CDR2 ANQGSEA. After removal of 6 bases from V and 0 bases from J, the junction contained 7 bases not matched to a gene. The CDR3 bases are TGCAGCGTCGCGGACAGGGCCCTCTCTGGAAACACCATATATTTT. Translation: CSVADRALSGNTIYF.

The gene calls are TRBV19 and TRBJ1-2, with D hard to call. In germline, CDR1 is LNHDA, CDR2 SQIVND (reference sequence). The germline V and J ends were trimmed by 1 base and 2 bases, with 5 bases remaining between them. The CDR3 runs to 13 residues. The DNA of the CDR3 is TGTGCCAGTAGTATAGGACGGAACTATGGCTACACCTTC. Protein sequence: CASSIGRNYGYTF.

The chain combines TRBV9 with TRBJ2-3; 8 positions agree with TRBD1. Germline trimming cut 4 bases from V and 4 bases from J; bases unmatched to any gene: 11. CDR3 length equals 16 residues. Germline CDR1 SGDLS, CDR2 YYNGEE. CDR3 region: CASSLQDRARSDTQYF. CDR3 nucleotides: TGTGCCAGCAGCCTACAGGACAGGGCGCGATCAGATACGCAGTATTTT.

V and J are TRBV6-2 or TRBV6-3 and TRBJ2-6; D tentatively reads TRBD1 or TRBD2 (6 bases each). Between the trimmed V and J ends, which lost 6 bases and 2 bases, there was a span of 14 bases. CDR3 length: 16 amino acids. In germline, CDR1 is MNHEY, CDR2 SVGEGT. The CDR3 DNA is TGTGCCAGCAGCAAAGGGGGAGGCACTGGGGCCAACGTCCTGACTTTC. This sequence encodes CASSKGGGTGANVLTF.

The chain employs TRBV7-2 and TRBJ1-6; 8 positions match TRBD1. The CDR3 runs to 16 residues. V gave up 8 bases and J gave up 5 bases; unmatched junction bases: 11. Germline CDR1 SGHTA, CDR2 FQGNSA. CDR3 DNA sequence: TGTGCCAGCGGCCCCCAGCGACAGGGGAATAATTCACCCCTCCACTTT. Translating it yields CASGPQRQGNNSPLHF.

The genes are TRBV4-1 and TRBJ1-2, with a tentative D call TRBD1 (5 bases). CDR1 is MGHRA and CDR2 is YSYEKL in the germline V gene. V was shortened by 3 bases and J by 3 bases, with 17 bases between the two germline ends. The CDR3 is 16 residues long. The CDR3 DNA sequence: TGCGCCAGCAGCCACCCTGGGGGGAGTCAAGACTATGGCTACACCTTC. Encoded protein: CASSHPGGSQDYGYTF.

The chain is built from TRBV15 and TRBJ2-1; either TRBD1 or TRBD2 may supply D (6 bases each). The CDR3 sequence is 14 residues long. Germline V gene data show CDR1 as LNHNV and CDR2 as YYDKDF (reference sequence). V dropped 0 bases and J dropped 8 bases, with 11 bases sitting between them. CDR3 nucleotides: TGTGCCACCAGCAGAGATAGGGGGGCAGATGAGCAGTTCTTC. Its protein is CATSRDRGADEQFF.

The chain joins TRBV7-2 to TRBJ1-1; D call uncertain. CDR1 is SGHTA and CDR2 is FQGNSA in the germline V gene. There are 15 residues in the CDR3. The V end was cut by 6 bases, the J end by 5 bases, with 19 bases between. The CDR3 here is CASRVGGGSRTEAFF. For the CDR3, the DNA is TGTGCCAGCAGGGTCGGCGGTGGCAGTCGAACTGAAGCTTTCTTT. Looking up the rest from reference TRBV7-2 and TRBJ1-1 gives the full variable domain: GAGVSQSPSNKVTEKGKDVELRCDPISGHTALYWYRQSLGQGLEFLIYFQGNSAPDKSGLPSDRFSAERTGGSVSTLTIQRTQQEDSAVYLCASRVGGGSRTEAFFGQGTRLTVV.

The rearrangement links TRBV10-3 to TRBJ1-1; no firm D call. The length of the CDR3 is 13 residues. CDR1 is ENHRY, CDR2 SYGVKD, per germline. Trimming pared 7 bases from V and 0 bases from J, leaving 9 bases between. CDR3 in DNA: TGTGCCATCAAGGGTGGGTTGAACACTGAAGCTTTCTTT. Translated, it gives CAIKGGLNTEAFF.

The chain carries TRBV27 and TRBJ2-1; D is ambiguous. The germline gives CDR1 MNHEY, CDR2 SMNVEV (reference sequence). Trimming removed 1 base from V and 6 bases from J, with 7 bases in between. This CDR3 is 13 amino acids long. In DNA, the CDR3 is TGTGCCAGCAGTTTATTTCGTGGCAATGAGCAGTTCTTC. Protein sequence: CASSLFRGNEQFF.

V is TRBV3-1 (or the pseudogene TRBV3-2) and J is TRBJ1-1; D gene ambiguous. Looked up from germline, CDR1 is LGHDT and CDR2 is YNNKEL (reference sequence). Trimming cost V 1 base and J 4 bases, with 7 bases left between them. The CDR3 consists of 13 residues. The chain's CDR3 is CASSQAGTTEAFF. The CDR3 DNA reads TGTGCCAGCAGCCAAGCGGGAACCACTGAAGCTTTCTTT.

The chain couples TRBV2 to TRBJ1-2, with D possibly TRBD1 on 6 matching bases. V lost 8 bases to trimming and J lost 3 bases, with 19 bases between them. Germline lookup yields CDR1 SNHLY and CDR2 FYNNEI. This CDR3 is 15 amino acids long. The CDR3 DNA is TGTGCCAGCCGGGGGGCAGGGGTATGGGACTATGGCTACACCTTC. Protein: CASRGAGVWDYGYTF.